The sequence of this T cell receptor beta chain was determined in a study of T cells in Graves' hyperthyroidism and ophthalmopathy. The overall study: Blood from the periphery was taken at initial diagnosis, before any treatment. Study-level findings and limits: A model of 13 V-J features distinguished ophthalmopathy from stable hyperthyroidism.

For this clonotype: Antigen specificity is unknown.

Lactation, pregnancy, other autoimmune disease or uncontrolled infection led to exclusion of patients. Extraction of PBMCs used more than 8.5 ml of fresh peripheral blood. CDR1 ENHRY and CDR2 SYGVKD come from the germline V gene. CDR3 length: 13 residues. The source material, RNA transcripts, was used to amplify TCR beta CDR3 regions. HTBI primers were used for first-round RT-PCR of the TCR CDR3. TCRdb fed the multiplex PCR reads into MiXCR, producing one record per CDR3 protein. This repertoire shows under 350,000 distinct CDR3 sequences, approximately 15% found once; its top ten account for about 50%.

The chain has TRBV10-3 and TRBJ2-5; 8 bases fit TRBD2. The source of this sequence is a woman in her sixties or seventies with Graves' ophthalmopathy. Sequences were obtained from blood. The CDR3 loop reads CAVGAGVDETQYF. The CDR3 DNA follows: TGTGCGGTTGGAGCGGGGGTCGATGAGACCCAGTACTTC.